One sample yielded the 22 T cell receptor beta chains listed below, sequenced in a study of blood T cell repertoires in COVID-19. Clones were read by immunoSEQ multiplex PCR, and TCRdb kept only the in-frame ones, dropping some. The data show approximately 320,000 clones, over 85% seen once. The material sequenced was peripheral blood. All receptors come from a woman younger than 45 with COVID-19, enrolled during active disease.

The V gene is TRBV7-6, the J gene TRBJ1-1; D perhaps matches TRBD1 (6 bases). Trimming stripped 4 bases from V and 6 bases from J, with 12 bases between. The CDR3 runs 13 residues. Germline values: CDR1 SGHVS, CDR2 FNYEAQ. DNA of the CDR3: TGTGCCAGCAGCTACAAACAGGGCGCTGAAGCTTTCTTT. The encoded protein is CASSYKQGAEAFF.

The V and J genes are TRBV5-1 and TRBJ1-5; possibly TRBD1 for D (5 bases). The CDR3 is 16 residues long. V was pared by 7 bases and J by 1 base, with 18 bases between. Looked up from germline, CDR1 is SGHRS and CDR2 is YFSETQ. The CDR3 DNA sequence: TGCGCCAGCCGTCCCGGCCAGGGAATAAGCAATCAGCCCCAGCATTTT. Protein: CASRPGQGISNQPQHF.

The chain joins TRBV10-3 to TRBJ2-7; weak D call: TRBD2 (5 bases). Trimming pared 2 bases from V and 6 bases from J, leaving 11 bases between. Germline assignment: CDR1 ENHRY and CDR2 SYGVKD. The CDR3 spans 13 residues. The CDR3 nucleotides are TGTGCCATCAGTGAGCCCGTCGGAGGCGAGCAGTACTTC. It codes for CAISEPVGGEQYF.

V is TRBV6-2 or TRBV6-3 and J is TRBJ1-1; D might be TRBD1 (5 bases). Per the germline V gene, CDR1 is MNHEY and CDR2 is SVGEGT. V lost 4 bases and J lost 5, with 11 bases in between. The CDR3 is 13 amino acids. CDR3 DNA sequence: TGTGCCAGCAGTTGCCGGGGGAGGACTGAAGCTTTCTTT. It translates to CASSCRGRTEAFF.

This chain uses TRBV5-1 with TRBJ2-5; tentative D call: TRBD2 (5 bases). V was trimmed by 0 bases and J by 7 bases, leaving 10 bases between them. The germline gives CDR1 SGHRS, CDR2 YFSETQ. The CDR3 loop spans 13 amino acids. The CDR3 spells CASSLGPGGTQYF. CDR3 bases: TGCGCCAGCAGCTTGGGGCCTGGAGGGACCCAGTACTTC. The full variable domain, rest sourced from reference TRBV5-1 and TRBJ2-5, is KAGVTQTPRYLIKTRGQQVTLSCSPISGHRSVSWYQQTPGQGLQFLFEYFSETQRNKGNFPGRFSGRQFSNSRSEMNVSTLELGDSALYLCASSLGPGGTQYFGPGTRLLVL.

The rearrangement links TRBV15 to TRBJ2-3, with 15 bases matching TRBD2. Per the germline V gene, CDR1 is LNHNV and CDR2 is YYDKDF (reference sequence). The CDR3 is 17 amino acids. V lost 5 bases and J lost 4; bases outside the gene matches: 7. Here the CDR3 reads CATSLRTSGGAPDTQYF. In DNA, the CDR3 is TGTGCCACCAGCCTACGGACTAGCGGGGGGGCCCCAGATACGCAGTATTTT.

This clone has just a few counts. This rearrangement joins TRBV4-1 to TRBJ2-3, with a tentative D call TRBD1 (5 bases). V was clipped by 0 bases and J by 9 bases, with 13 bases between them. CDR1 and CDR2 (germline): MGHRA, YSYEKL. This CDR3 spans 14 amino acids. Here the CDR3 DNA reads TGCGCCAGCAGCCAAGACAGGGTAGGCGGAACGCAGTATTTT. Protein sequence: CASSQDRVGGTQYF.

This chain joins TRBV10-2 and TRBJ1-5, with 7 positions matching TRBD1. Germline loops: CDR1 WSHSY, CDR2 SAAADI. V was pared by 6 bases and J by 5 bases, with 4 bases of the junction left unmatched. This CDR3 comprises 13 residues. The DNA of the CDR3 is TGCGCCAGCAGCCTCACAGGGGATCAGCCCCAGCATTTT. The encoded protein is CASSLTGDQPQHF.

The chain combines TRBV9 with TRBJ2-2; the D gene is possibly TRBD1 (6 bases). The V gene lost 0 bases and the J gene lost 5 bases, with 11 bases spanning the gap. The CDR3 covers 15 residues. From germline, CDR1 is SGDLS and CDR2 YYNGEE. For the CDR3, the DNA is TGTGCCAGCAGCGTAGGGCAGGGGTATACCGGGGAGCTGTTTTTT. This gives the protein CASSVGQGYTGELFF.

V gene TRBV5-1 combines with J gene TRBJ2-1, with TRBD2 matching over 9 bases. J gave up 2 bases and V 2 bases, and 5 bases lay outside the gene matches. CDR1 and CDR2 from the germline V gene are SGHRS and YFSETQ. This CDR3 contains 16 residues. CDR3 region: CASSLPSGVTYNEQFF. The CDR3 coding sequence is TGCGCCAGCAGCTTACCTAGCGGGGTCACCTACAATGAGCAGTTCTTC.

The V call is TRBV5-1, the J call TRBJ1-1, with a tentative D call TRBD1 (5 bases). Trimming removed 0 bases from V and 3 bases from J, with 12 bases in between. CDR1 SGHRS and CDR2 YFSETQ come from the germline V gene. The CDR3 has 15 amino acids. The CDR3 DNA reads as TGCGCCAGCAGCTTGGTCCCGGACATCTACACTGAAGCTTTCTTT. Translating gives CASSLVPDIYTEAFF.

The V and J genes are TRBV3-1 (or the pseudogene TRBV3-2) and TRBJ1-3; maybe TRBD1 (6 bases). CDR3 length: 17 residues. CDR1 and CDR2 (germline): LGHDT, YNNKEL (reference sequence). Trimming shortened V by 4 bases and J by 6 bases, and 22 bases separated the two germline ends. The CDR3: CASSPTQGGGPINTIYF. The CDR3 DNA follows: TGTGCCAGCAGCCCAACGCAAGGGGGGGGGCCTATAAACACCATATATTTT.

The CDR3 reads CASSFRQGGTEAFF. The DNA for the CDR3 is TGCGCCAGCAGCTTTCGACAGGGCGGCACTGAAGCTTTCTTT. V and J are TRBV5-1 and TRBJ1-1, with TRBD1 matching over 7 bases. Germline V lookup: CDR1 SGHRS, CDR2 YFSETQ. After removal of 2 bases from V and 4 bases from J, the junction contained 5 bases not matched to a gene. The CDR3 covers 14 residues.

V gene TRBV9 combines with J gene TRBJ2-5; 9 bases are a match to TRBD1. There are 15 residues in the CDR3. With V trimmed by 3 bases and J by 5 bases, 8 bases remained unmatched. CDR1 and CDR2 (germline): SGDLS, YYNGEE. CDR3 sequence: CASSDNRGRGETQYF. The CDR3, as DNA: TGTGCCAGCAGCGACAACAGGGGGCGCGGGGAGACCCAGTACTTC.

The chain carries TRBV28 and TRBJ2-7; 7 bases align to TRBD1. The germline V gene has CDR1 MDHEN and CDR2 SYDVKM. This CDR3 contains 13 residues. V lost 5 bases to trimming and J lost 8 bases; unmatched junction nucleotides: 9. The CDR3 sequence: CASSLTGIGKQYF. CDR3 sequence (DNA): TGTGCCAGCAGTCTGACAGGGATTGGGAAGCAGTACTTC. Full variable domain (outside the CDR3, taken from reference TRBV28 and TRBJ2-7): DVKVTQSSRYLVKRTGEKVFLECVQDMDHENMFWYRQDPGLGLRLIYFSYDVKMKEKGDIPEGYSVSREKKERFSLILESASTNQTSMYLCASSLTGIGKQYFGPGTRLTVT.

This chain joins TRBV5-1 and TRBJ2-2; 7 bases align to TRBD2. Germline V gene lookup returns CDR1 SGHRS and CDR2 YFSETQ. V was pared by 4 bases and J by 2 bases, with 5 bases of the junction left unmatched. The CDR3 spans 15 residues. CDR3 coding DNA: TGCGCCAGCAGCGTCCTAGCGGCCAACACCGGGGAGCTGTTTTTT. Protein product: CASSVLAANTGELFF.

This clone occurred once. The chain joins TRBV24-1 to TRBJ1-5; no reliable D call. CDR3 length: 14 residues. The ends were cut back, 2 bases at V and 1 base at J, with 5 bases in the middle. CDR1 is KGHDR, CDR2 SFDVKD, per germline. CDR3 residues: CATSDSRSNQPQHF. The CDR3 DNA follows: TGTGCCACCAGTGATTCCCGGAGCAATCAGCCCCAGCATTTT.

The gene calls are TRBV4-1 and TRBJ1-3; TRBD1 agrees at 8 bases. Losses at the gene ends were 3 bases for V and 1 base for J; bases not matched to a gene: 8. The V gene's germline CDR1 is MGHRA and CDR2 YSYEKL. This CDR3 has 17 amino acids. CDR3 protein: CASSQRGQGASGNTIYF. CDR3 in DNA: TGCGCCAGCAGCCAGAGGGGGCAGGGGGCGTCTGGAAACACCATATATTTT.

The chain is built from TRBV3-1 (or the pseudogene TRBV3-2) and TRBJ2-5; D is perhaps TRBD1 (6 bases). Trimming cost V 3 bases and J 5 bases, with 13 bases left between them. Looked up from germline, CDR1 is LGHDT and CDR2 is YNNKEL (reference sequence). The CDR3 extends over 14 amino acids. CDR3 sequence reads: CASSQGARRETQYF. The CDR3 DNA reads as TGTGCCAGCAGCCAGGGGGCGAGACGTGAGACCCAGTACTTC.

Only one count was recorded for this clone. The chain is built from TRBV4-1 and TRBJ2-7; D may be TRBD2 (5 bases). V was shortened by 0 bases and J by 0 bases, with 18 bases between the two germline ends. The length of the CDR3 is 18 residues. Germline loops: CDR1 MGHRA, CDR2 YSYEKL. CDR3: CASSQEFASGMSSYEQYF. CDR3 nucleotides: TGCGCCAGCAGCCAAGAATTCGCCAGCGGTATGAGCTCCTACGAGCAGTACTTC.

The chain employs TRBV5-1 and TRBJ1-3, with D maybe TRBD1 (6 bases). Germline V gene data show CDR1 as SGHRS and CDR2 as YFSETQ. This CDR3 is built from 15 residues. The germline V and J ends were trimmed by 4 bases and 4 bases, with 15 bases remaining between them. The CDR3, as DNA: TGCGCCAGCAGCGGTCAGGGGTTTGAGGGAAACACCATATATTTT. This sequence encodes CASSGQGFEGNTIYF. The entire variable domain, with the rest obtained from reference TRBV5-1 and TRBJ1-3, is as follows: KAGVTQTPRYLIKTRGQQVTLSCSPISGHRSVSWYQQTPGQGLQFLFEYFSETQRNKGNFPGRFSGRQFSNSRSEMNVSTLELGDSALYLCASSGQGFEGNTIYFGEGSWLTVV.

The gene calls are TRBV10-1 and TRBJ2-5; D gene unclear. Between the trimmed V and J ends, which lost 4 bases and 5 bases, there was a span of 8 bases. This CDR3 has 12 residues. Germline V lookup: CDR1 WNHNN, CDR2 SYGVQD (reference sequence). As DNA, the CDR3 is TGCGCCAGCAGTGGGGCCGACGAGACCCAGTACTTC. Residues: CASSGADETQYF.